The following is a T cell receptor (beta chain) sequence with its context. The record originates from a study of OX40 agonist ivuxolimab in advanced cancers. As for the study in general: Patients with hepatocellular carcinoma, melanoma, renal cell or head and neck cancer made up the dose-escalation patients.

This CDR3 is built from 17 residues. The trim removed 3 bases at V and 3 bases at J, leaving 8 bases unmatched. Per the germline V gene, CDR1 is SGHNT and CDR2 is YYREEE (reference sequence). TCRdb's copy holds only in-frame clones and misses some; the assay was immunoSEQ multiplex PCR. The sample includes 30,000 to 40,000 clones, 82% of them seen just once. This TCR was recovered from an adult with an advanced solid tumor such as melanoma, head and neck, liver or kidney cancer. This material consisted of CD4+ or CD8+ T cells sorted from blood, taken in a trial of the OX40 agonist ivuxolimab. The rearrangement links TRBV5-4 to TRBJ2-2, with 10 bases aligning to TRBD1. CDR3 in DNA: TGTGCCAGCAGCTGGACCCCGGGACAGGGGTACACCGGGGAGCTGTTTTTT. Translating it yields CASSWTPGQGYTGELFF.